This is a list of T cell receptor beta chains from one sample in a study of T cell responses to AZD1222 COVID-19 vaccine. Using immunoSEQ multiplex PCR, the repertoire was profiled, and TCRdb retains in-frame clones only, with some absent. The repertoire holds around 180,000 clones, with approximately 90% as singletons. The input for sequencing was peripheral blood, taken on day 0 of AZD1222 vaccination. These receptors were taken from an adult in good health. Both conserved end residues are trimmed from each CDR3. A D gene is named only where the DNA matches it firmly.

CDR3,V,J,D
ASRPGQASGNTIY,TRBV7-4,TRBJ1-3,TRBD1
ASSLDPGPQETQY,TRBV7-2,TRBJ2-5,.
ASTGWDTEAF,TRBV5-1,TRBJ1-1,.
ASSHSSTGELF,TRBV4-1,TRBJ2-2,.
ASTLSGNTIY,TRBV2,TRBJ1-3,.
ASSRTSGSLNTGELF,TRBV6-6,TRBJ2-2,TRBD2
ASSSDSKSTNEKLF,TRBV19,TRBJ1-4,.
ATSAATNEKLF,TRBV24-1,TRBJ1-4,.
ASSSNRGQEKLF,TRBV7-9,TRBJ1-4,TRBD1
ASMTGANYGYT,TRBV6-5,TRBJ1-2,TRBD1
SASRSGRGGTTDTQY,TRBV20-1,TRBJ2-3,TRBD2
ASTKDRGILPLH,TRBV6-5,TRBJ1-6,TRBD1
ASSQDWGYIPEAF,TRBV4-2,TRBJ1-1,.
ASSDGRGKLF,TRBV6-4,TRBJ1-4,.
ASSMSGNTEAF,TRBV19,TRBJ1-1,.
ASRTGEYYGYT,TRBV28,TRBJ1-2,TRBD1
ASSTGPFTDTQY,TRBV7-6,TRBJ2-3,.
ASRPTGGGTGELF,TRBV6-4,TRBJ2-2,.
ASSPDRDYGYT,TRBV5-4,TRBJ1-2,TRBD1
ASSPRGDVGQPQH,TRBV9,TRBJ1-5,.
ASSALLNYGYT,TRBV2,TRBJ1-2,.
AWSRRQPQH,TRBV30,TRBJ1-5,.
TSSQARGQLTYEQY,TRBV1,TRBJ2-7,.
ASSLAGGPRTDTQY,TRBV5-4,TRBJ2-3,TRBD2
ASSRVPGGHGDTQY,TRBV7-8,TRBJ2-3,TRBD2
ASSPYMNTEAF,TRBV19,TRBJ1-1,.
ASSKEGAVEQY,TRBV21-1,TRBJ2-7,.
ASSREDRPNQPQH,TRBV4-1,TRBJ1-5,TRBD1
ASSLDSSRGSPLH,TRBV28,TRBJ1-6,TRBD1
ASSVVRPH,TRBV9,TRBJ2-7,.
ASSTGQGWGYT,TRBV5-1,TRBJ1-2,TRBD1
ASSVRGQGGETQY,TRBV9,TRBJ2-5,TRBD1
ASRASHGGQPQH,TRBV19,TRBJ1-5,.
SVRQGKTGELF,TRBV29-1,TRBJ2-2,TRBD1
ASSLTTGTNSPLH,TRBV5-4,TRBJ1-6,.
ASSLLNTEAF,TRBV28,TRBJ1-1,.
ASSQDQINTDTQY,TRBV4-3,TRBJ2-3,.
ATSRGEGSGNSPLH,TRBV15,TRBJ1-6,.
SVRPSGANVLT,TRBV29-1,TRBJ2-6,.
ASSERLELGATGELF,TRBV6-1,TRBJ2-2,.
ASSLGHGSTDTQY,TRBV11-3,TRBJ2-3,.
ASSYNSDYPWAGEQF,TRBV6-2/TRBV6-3,TRBJ2-1,.
ASSARQGRGYTDTQY,TRBV7-3,TRBJ2-3,TRBD1
ASSYLGAPYGYT,TRBV6-5,TRBJ1-2,.
ASSGRGLAGNTDTQY,TRBV7-8,TRBJ2-3,TRBD2
ASSESRDLTWSGELF,TRBV2,TRBJ2-2,.
ASSYSGVSGNTIY,TRBV6-5,TRBJ1-3,.
ASSFSGSSYEQY,TRBV19,TRBJ2-7,TRBD2
ATEASTGGYGYT,TRBV7-9,TRBJ1-2,TRBD1
ASSNRRGQGAGEAF,TRBV7-9,TRBJ1-1,TRBD1
ASSRGLAGGQETQY,TRBV3-1/TRBV3-2,TRBJ2-5,TRBD2
ASSILAGAPETQY,TRBV27,TRBJ2-5,TRBD2
ASSRPGTGTNTGELF,TRBV5-4,TRBJ2-2,TRBD1
ASSLETGLYEQY,TRBV5-1,TRBJ2-7,TRBD1
ASSSGSRGGSGANVLT,TRBV28,TRBJ2-6,.
ASSPSSGTGKDKEQY,TRBV18,TRBJ2-7,TRBD1
ASSLVVSGRTGELF,TRBV7-2,TRBJ2-2,.